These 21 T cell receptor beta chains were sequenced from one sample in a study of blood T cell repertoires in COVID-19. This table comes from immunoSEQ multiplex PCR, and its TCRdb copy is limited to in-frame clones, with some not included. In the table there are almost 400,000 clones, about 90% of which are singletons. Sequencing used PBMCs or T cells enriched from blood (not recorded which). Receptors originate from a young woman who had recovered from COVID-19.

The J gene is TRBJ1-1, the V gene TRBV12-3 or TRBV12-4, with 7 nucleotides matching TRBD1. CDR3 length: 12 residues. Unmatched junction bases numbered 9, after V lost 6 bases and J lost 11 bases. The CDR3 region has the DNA TGTGCCAGCAGATACAGGGGAAGTGGTGCTTTCTTT. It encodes CASRYRGSGAFF.

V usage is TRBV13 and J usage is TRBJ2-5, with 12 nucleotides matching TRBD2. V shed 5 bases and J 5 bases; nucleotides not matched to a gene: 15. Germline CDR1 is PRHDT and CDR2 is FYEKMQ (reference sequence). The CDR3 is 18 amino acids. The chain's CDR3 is CASSPASMTSGGQETQYF. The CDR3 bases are TGTGCCAGCAGCCCCGCATCCATGACTAGCGGGGGTCAGGAGACCCAGTACTTC.

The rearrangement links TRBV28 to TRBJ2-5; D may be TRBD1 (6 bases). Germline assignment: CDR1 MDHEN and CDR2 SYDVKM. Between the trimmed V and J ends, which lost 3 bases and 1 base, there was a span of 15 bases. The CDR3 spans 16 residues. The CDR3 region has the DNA TGTGCCAGCAGTTTTTTGATAGGGGGTATCCAAGAGACCCAGTACTTC. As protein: CASSFLIGGIQETQYF.

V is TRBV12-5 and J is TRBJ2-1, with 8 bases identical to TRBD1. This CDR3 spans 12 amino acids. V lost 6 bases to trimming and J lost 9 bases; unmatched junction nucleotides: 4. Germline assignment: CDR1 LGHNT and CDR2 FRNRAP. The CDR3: CASGIGTGEQFF. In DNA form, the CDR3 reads TGTGCTAGTGGGATCGGGACAGGTGAGCAGTTCTTC.

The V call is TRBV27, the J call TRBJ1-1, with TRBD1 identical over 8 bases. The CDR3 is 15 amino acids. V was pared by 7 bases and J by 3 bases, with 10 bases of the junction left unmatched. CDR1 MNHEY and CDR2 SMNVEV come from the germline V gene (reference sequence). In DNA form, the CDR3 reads TGTGCCAGCAAGCCTTTCGGGACAGGAGACACTGAAGCTTTCTTT. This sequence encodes CASKPFGTGDTEAFF.

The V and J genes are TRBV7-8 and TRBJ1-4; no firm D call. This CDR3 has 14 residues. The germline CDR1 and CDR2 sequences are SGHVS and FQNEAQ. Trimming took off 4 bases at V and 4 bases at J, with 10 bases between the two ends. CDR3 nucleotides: TGTGCCAGCAGCTCCTCGGGGATTAATGAAAAACTGTTTTTT. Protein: CASSSSGINEKLFF. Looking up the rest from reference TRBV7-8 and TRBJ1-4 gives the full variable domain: GAGVSQSPRYKVAKRGQDVALRCDPISGHVSLFWYQQALGQGPEFLTYFQNEAQLDKSGLPSDRFFAERPEGSVSTLKIQRTQQEDSAVYLCASSSSGINEKLFFGSGTQLSVL.

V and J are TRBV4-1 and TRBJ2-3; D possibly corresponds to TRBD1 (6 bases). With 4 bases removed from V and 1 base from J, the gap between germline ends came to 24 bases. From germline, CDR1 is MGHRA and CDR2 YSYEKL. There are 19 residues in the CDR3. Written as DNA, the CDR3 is TGCGCCAGCAGCCCCCGCGGGCAGGGGAACCGGGCTGGCACAGATACGCAGTATTTT. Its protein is CASSPRGQGNRAGTDTQYF.

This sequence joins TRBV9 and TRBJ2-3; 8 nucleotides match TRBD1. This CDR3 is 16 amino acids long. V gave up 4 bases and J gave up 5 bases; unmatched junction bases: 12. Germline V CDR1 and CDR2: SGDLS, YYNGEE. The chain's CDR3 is CASSPRAGGRGDTQYF. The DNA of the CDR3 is TGTGCCAGCAGCCCCCGGGCAGGGGGCAGGGGAGATACGCAGTATTTT.

The CDR3 bases are TGTGCCAGTAGTTCAAAAGGTTGGGGGGTGATCGTCTCACCCCTCCACTTT. Protein product: CASSSKGWGVIVSPLHF. V gene TRBV19 combines with J gene TRBJ1-6, with D possibly TRBD1 on 5 matching bases. This CDR3 contains 17 residues. Germline V CDR1 and CDR2: LNHDA, SQIVND (reference sequence). V lost 5 bases to trimming and J lost 10 bases, with 24 bases between them.

CDR3 loop: CASGREKLFF. The CDR3 DNA reads TGTGCCAGCGGGCGAGAAAAACTGTTTTTT. This chain uses TRBV6-5 with TRBJ1-4, with D hard to call. Germline V gives CDR1 MNHEY, CDR2 SVGAGI. The ends were cut back, 8 bases at V and 8 bases at J, with 6 bases in the middle. The CDR3 runs to 10 residues.

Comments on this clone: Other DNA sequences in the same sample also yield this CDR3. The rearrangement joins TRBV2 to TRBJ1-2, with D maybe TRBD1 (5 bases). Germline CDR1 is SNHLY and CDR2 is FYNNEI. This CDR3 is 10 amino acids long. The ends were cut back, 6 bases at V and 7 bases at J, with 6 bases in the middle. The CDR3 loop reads CASRGAGYTF. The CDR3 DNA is TGTGCCAGCAGAGGGGCTGGCTACACCTTC.

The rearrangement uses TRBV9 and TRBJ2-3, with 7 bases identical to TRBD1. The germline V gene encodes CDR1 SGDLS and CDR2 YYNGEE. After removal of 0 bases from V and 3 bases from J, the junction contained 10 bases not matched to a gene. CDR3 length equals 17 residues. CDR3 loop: CASSVDGKGAVTDTQYF. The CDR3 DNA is TGTGCCAGCAGCGTAGATGGTAAGGGGGCGGTAACAGATACGCAGTATTTT.

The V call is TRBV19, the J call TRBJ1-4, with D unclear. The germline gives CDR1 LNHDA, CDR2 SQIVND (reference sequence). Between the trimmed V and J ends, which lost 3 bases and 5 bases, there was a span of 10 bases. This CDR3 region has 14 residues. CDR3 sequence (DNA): TGTGCCAGTAGTATTGGCGGAGTAAATGAAAAACTGTTTTTT. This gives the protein CASSIGGVNEKLFF.

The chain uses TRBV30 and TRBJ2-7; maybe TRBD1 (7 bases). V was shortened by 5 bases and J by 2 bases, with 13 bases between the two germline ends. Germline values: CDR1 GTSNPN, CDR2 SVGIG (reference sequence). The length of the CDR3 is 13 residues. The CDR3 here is CAWAQGGTYEQYF. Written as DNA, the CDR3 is TGTGCCTGGGCGCAGGGGGGCACCTACGAGCAGTACTTC.

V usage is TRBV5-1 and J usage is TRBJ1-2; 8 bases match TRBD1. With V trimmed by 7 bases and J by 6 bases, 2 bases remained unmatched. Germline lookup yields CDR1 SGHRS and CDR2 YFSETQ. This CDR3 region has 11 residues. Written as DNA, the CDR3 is TGCGCCAGCCAGGGGGCGCATGGCTACACCTTC. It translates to CASQGAHGYTF.

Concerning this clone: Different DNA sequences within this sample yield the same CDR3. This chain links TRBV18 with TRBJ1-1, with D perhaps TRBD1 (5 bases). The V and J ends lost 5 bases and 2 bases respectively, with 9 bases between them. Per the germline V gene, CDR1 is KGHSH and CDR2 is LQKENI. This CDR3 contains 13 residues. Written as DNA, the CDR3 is TGTGCCAGCTCAGGGGGGGGTAACACTGAAGCTTTCTTT. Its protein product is CASSGGGNTEAFF.

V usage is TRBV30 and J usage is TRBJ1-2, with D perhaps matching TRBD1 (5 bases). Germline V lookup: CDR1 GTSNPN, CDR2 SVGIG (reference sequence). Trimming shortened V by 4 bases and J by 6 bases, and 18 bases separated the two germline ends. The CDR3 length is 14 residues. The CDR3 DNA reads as TGTGCCTGGACCTACCAGGGAGGGAGTGATGGCTACACCTTC. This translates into CAWTYQGGSDGYTF.

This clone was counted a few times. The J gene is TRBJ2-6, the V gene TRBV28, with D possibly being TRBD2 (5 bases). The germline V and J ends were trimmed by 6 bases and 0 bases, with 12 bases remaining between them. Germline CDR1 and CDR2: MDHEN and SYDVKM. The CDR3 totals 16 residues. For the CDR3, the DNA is TGTGCCAGCAGCCCAACCGGGATCTCTGGGGCCAACGTCCTGACTTTC. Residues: CASSPTGISGANVLTF.

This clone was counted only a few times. CDR3 sequence: CASSEDRGLNTQYF. The CDR3 nucleotides read TGTGCCAGCAGCGAGGATCGGGGTCTGAATACGCAGTATTTT. V and J are TRBV7-2 and TRBJ2-3, with D possibly TRBD2 on 5 matching bases. V lost 5 bases, J lost 7 bases, and 16 bases lay in between. Germline lookup yields CDR1 SGHTA and CDR2 FQGNSA. There are 14 residues in the CDR3.

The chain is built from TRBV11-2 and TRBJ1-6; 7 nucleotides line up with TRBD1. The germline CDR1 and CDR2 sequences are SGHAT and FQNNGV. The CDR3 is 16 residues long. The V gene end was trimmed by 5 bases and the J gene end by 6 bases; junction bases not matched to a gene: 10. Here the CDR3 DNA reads TGTGCCAGCAGCGTAACCTCGGGACAGCTTAATTCACCCCTCCACTTT. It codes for CASSVTSGQLNSPLHF.

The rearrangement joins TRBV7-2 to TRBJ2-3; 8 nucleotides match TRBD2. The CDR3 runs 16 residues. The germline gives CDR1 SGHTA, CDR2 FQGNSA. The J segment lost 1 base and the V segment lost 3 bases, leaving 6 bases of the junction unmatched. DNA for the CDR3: TGTGCCAGCAGCTTGAGGCTAGCGGGCCGCACAGATACGCAGTATTTT. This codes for CASSLRLAGRTDTQYF. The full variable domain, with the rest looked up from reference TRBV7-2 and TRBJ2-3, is GAGVSQSPSNKVTEKGKDVELRCDPISGHTALYWYRQSLGQGLEFLIYFQGNSAPDKSGLPSDRFSAERTGGSVSTLTIQRTQQEDSAVYLCASSLRLAGRTDTQYFGPGTRLTVL.